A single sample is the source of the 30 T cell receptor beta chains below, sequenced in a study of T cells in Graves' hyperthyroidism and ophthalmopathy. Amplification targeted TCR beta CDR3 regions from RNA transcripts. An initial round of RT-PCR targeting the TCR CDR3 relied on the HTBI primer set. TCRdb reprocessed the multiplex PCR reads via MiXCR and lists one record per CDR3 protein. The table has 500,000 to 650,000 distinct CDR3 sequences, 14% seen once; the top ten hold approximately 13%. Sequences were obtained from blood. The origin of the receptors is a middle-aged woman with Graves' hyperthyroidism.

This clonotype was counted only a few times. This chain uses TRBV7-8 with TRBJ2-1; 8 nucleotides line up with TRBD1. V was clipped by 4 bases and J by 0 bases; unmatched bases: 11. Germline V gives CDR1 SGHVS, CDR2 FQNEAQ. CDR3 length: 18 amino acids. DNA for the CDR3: TGTGCCAGCAGCTCCGGACAGGGCCTACCTATCTCCTACAATGAGCAGTTCTTC. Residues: CASSSGQGLPISYNEQFF.

The CDR3 here is CASSRLAKFTDTQYF. CDR3 bases: TGTGCCAGTAGCCGACTAGCGAAGTTCACAGATACGCAGTATTTT. The chain uses TRBV19 and TRBJ2-3, with 8 nucleotides matching TRBD2. CDR3 size: 15 residues. Trimming removed 6 bases from V and 2 bases from J; junction bases left unmatched: 7. Germline loops: CDR1 LNHDA, CDR2 SQIVND (reference sequence). Full variable domain (rest looked up from reference TRBV19 and TRBJ2-3): DGGITQSPKYLFRKEGQNVTLSCEQNLNHDAMYWYRQDPGQGLRLIYYSQIVNDFQKGDIAEGYSVSREKKESFPLTVTSAQKNPTAFYLCASSRLAKFTDTQYFGPGTRLTVL.

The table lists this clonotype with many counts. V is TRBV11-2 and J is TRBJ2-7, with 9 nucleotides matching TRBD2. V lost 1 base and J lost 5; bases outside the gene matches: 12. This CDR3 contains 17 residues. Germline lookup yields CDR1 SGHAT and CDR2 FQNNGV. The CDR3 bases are TGTGCCAGCAGCTTAGGCACCTCGCGGGAGGGCAGGGACGAGCAGTACTTC. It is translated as CASSLGTSREGRDEQYF.

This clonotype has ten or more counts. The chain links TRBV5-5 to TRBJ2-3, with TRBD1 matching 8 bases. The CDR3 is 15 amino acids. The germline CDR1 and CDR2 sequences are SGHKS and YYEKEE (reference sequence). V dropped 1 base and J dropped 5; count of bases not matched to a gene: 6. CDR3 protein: CASSLQGAPGDTQYF. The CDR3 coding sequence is TGTGCCAGCAGCTTGCAGGGGGCGCCGGGAGATACGCAGTATTTT.

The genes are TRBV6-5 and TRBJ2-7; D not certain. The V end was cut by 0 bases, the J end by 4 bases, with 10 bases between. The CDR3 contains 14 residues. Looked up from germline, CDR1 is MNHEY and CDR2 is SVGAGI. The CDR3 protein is CASSYSAAAYEQYF. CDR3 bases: TGTGCCAGCAGTTACTCGGCAGCCGCTTACGAGCAGTACTTC.

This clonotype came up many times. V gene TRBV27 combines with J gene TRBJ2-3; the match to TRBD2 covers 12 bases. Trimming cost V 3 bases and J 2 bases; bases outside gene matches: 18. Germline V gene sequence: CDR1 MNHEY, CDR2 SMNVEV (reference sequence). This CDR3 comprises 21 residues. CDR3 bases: TGTGCCAGCAGTTTCTCTCCAGGAGCGGTCCTAGCGGGAGGGCTCACAGATACGCAGTATTTT. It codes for CASSFSPGAVLAGGLTDTQYF.

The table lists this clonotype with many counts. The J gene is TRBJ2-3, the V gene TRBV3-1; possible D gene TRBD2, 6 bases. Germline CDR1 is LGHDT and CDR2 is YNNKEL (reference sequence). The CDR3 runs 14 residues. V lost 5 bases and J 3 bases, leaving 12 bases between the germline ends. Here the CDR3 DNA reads TGTGCCAGCAGCGGGGACTTCATAACAGATACGCAGTATTTT. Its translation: CASSGDFITDTQYF.

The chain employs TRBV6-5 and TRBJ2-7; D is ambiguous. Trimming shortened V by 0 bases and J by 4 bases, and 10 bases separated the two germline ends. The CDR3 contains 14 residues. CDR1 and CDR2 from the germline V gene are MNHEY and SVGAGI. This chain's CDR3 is CASSYSPAGYEQYF. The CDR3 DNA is TGTGCCAGCAGTTACTCTCCAGCCGGATACGAGCAGTACTTC.

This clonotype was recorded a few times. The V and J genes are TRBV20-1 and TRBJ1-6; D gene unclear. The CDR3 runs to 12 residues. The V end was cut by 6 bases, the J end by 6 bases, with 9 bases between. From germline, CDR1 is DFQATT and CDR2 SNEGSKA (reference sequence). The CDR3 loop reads CSAVVANSPLHF. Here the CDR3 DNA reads TGCAGTGCGGTCGTTGCTAATTCACCCCTCCACTTT.

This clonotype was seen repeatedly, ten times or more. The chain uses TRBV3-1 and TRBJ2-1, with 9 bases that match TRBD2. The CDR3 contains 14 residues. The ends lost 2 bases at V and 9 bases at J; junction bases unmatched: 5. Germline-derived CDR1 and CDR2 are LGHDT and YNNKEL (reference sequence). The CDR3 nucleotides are TGTGCCAGCAGCCAAAATAGCGGGAGAAGTGAGCAGTTCTTC. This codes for CASSQNSGRSEQFF.

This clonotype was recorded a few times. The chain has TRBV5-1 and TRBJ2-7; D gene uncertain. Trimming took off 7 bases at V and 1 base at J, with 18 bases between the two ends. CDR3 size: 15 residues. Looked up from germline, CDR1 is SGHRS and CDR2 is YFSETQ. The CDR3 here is CASGRRALLSYEQYF. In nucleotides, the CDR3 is TGCGCCAGCGGCCGCCGGGCCCTGCTTTCCTACGAGCAGTACTTC.

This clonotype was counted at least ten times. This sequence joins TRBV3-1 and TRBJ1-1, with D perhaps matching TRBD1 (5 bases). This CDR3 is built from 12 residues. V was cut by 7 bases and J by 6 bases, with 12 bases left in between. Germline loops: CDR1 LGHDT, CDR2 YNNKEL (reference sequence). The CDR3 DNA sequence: TGTGCCAGCACCTCGGGACCCGCTGAAGCTTTCTTT. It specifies CASTSGPAEAFF.

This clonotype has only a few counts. CDR3 DNA: TGCGCCAGCAGCTCGGACAGGGGGCGGATTGCCGCCCGTGCTAACTATGGCTACACCTTC. This translates into CASSSDRGRIAARANYGYTF. The chain has TRBV4-1 and TRBJ1-2; TRBD1 matches 11 bases. The V and J ends lost 5 bases and 0 bases, in that order; junction bases with no gene match: 17. The CDR3 totals 20 residues. CDR1 and CDR2 (germline): MGHRA, YSYEKL.

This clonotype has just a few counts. CDR3 protein: CASSPTRGGAGYGYTF. The CDR3 nucleotides read TGTGCCAGCAGCCCCACGAGAGGGGGGGCAGGCTATGGCTACACCTTC. The rearrangement uses TRBV5-4 and TRBJ1-2; D is perhaps TRBD1 (6 bases). Between the trimmed V and J ends, which lost 4 bases and 4 bases, there was a span of 20 bases. CDR3 length: 16 residues. Germline values: CDR1 SGHNT, CDR2 YYREEE (reference sequence).

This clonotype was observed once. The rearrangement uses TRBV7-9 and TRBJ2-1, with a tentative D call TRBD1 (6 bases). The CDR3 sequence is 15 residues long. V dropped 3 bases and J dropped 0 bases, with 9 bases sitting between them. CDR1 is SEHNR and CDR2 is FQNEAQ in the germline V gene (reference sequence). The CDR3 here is CASSFEDSSYNEQFF. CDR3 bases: TGTGCCAGCAGCTTCGAGGACAGCTCCTACAATGAGCAGTTCTTC.

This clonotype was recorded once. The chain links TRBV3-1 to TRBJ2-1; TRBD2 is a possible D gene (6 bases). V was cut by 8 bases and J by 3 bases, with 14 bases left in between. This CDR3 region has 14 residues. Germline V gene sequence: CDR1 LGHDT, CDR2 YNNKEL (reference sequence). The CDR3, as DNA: TGTGCCAGCTTCGGGGGAGGAGGCTACAATGAGCAGTTCTTC. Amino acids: CASFGGGGYNEQFF.

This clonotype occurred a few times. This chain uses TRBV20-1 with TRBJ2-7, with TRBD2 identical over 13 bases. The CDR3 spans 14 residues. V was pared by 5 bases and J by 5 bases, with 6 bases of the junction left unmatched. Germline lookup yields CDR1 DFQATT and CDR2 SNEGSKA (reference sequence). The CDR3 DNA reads TGCAGTGCTGAGAGACTAGCGGGAGGAGACGAGCAGTACTTC. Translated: CSAERLAGGDEQYF.

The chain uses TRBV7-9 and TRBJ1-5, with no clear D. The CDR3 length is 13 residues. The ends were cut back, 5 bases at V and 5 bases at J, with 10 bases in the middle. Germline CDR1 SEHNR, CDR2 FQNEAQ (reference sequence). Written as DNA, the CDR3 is TGTGCCAGCAGCCCCCCGTCGGATCAGCCCCAGCATTTT. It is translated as CASSPPSDQPQHF.

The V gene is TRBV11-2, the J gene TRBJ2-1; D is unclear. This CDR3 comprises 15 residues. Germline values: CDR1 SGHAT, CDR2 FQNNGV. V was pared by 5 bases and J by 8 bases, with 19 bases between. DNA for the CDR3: TGTGCCAGCAGCCAAGACTTGGGCAGCGTCGATGAGCAGTTCTTC. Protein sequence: CASSQDLGSVDEQFF.

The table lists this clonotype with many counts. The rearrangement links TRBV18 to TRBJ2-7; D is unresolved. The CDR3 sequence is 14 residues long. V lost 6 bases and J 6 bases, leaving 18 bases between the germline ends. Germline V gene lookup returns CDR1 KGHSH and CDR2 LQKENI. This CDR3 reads CASSAPFGLPEQYF. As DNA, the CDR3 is TGTGCCAGCTCGGCGCCGTTTGGCCTTCCCGAGCAGTACTTC.

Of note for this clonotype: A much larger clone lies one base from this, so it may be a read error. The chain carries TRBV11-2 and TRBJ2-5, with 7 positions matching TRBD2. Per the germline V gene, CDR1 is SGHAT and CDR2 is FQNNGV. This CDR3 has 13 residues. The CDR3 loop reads CACRLAGDAAQYF. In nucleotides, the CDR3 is TGTGCCTGCAGATTGGCGGGAGATGCGGCCCAGTACTTC.

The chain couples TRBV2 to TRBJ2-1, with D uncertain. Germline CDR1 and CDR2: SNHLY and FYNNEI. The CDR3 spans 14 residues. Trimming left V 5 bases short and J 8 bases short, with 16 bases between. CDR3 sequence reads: CASSWMGPWDEQFF. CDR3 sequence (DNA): TGTGCCAGCAGTTGGATGGGCCCCTGGGATGAGCAGTTCTTC.

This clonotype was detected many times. The CDR3 DNA reads as TGTGCCAGCAGCCCGGCGGGACGGCTTAACACTGAAGCTTTCTTT. This encodes CASSPAGRLNTEAFF. V and J are TRBV7-2 and TRBJ1-1; D possibly corresponds to TRBD1 (5 bases). The germline CDR1 and CDR2 sequences are SGHTA and FQGNSA. The CDR3 loop spans 15 amino acids. V was trimmed by 5 bases and J by 2 bases, leaving 15 bases between them.

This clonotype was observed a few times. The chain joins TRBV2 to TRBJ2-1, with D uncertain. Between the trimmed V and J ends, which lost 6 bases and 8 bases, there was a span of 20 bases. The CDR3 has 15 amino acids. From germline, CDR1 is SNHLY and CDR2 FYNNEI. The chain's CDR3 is CASRKGMLSVDEQFF. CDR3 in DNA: TGTGCCAGCAGAAAGGGCATGTTAAGTGTCGATGAGCAGTTCTTC. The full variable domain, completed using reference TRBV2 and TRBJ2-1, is EPEVTQTPSHQVTQMGQEVILRCVPISNHLYFYWYRQILGQKVEFLVSFYNNEISEKSEIFDDQFSVERPDGSNFTLKIRSTKLEDSAMYFCASRKGMLSVDEQFFGPGTRLTVL.

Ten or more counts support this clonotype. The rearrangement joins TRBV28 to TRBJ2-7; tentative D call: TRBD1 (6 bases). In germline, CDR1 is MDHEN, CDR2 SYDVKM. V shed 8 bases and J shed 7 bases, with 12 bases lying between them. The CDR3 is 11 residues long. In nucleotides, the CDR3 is TGTGCCAGCCGGGACACCTTGGAGCAGTACTTC. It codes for CASRDTLEQYF.

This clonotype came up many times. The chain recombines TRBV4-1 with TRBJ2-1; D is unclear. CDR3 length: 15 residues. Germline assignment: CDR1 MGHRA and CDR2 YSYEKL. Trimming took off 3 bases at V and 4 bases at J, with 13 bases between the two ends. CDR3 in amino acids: CASSHSGGQYNEQFF. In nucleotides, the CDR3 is TGCGCCAGCAGCCATTCAGGTGGGCAGTACAATGAGCAGTTCTTC.

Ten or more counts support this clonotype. The CDR3 DNA reads as TGTGCCAGCAGTTACAACGGGGGAGATACGCAGTATTTT. Translated, it gives CASSYNGGDTQYF. The chain combines TRBV6-2 or TRBV6-3 with TRBJ2-3, with D perhaps matching TRBD2 (6 bases). Germline CDR1 is MNHEY and CDR2 is SVGEGT. The CDR3 spans 13 residues. Between the trimmed V and J ends, which lost 2 bases and 5 bases, there was a span of 8 bases.

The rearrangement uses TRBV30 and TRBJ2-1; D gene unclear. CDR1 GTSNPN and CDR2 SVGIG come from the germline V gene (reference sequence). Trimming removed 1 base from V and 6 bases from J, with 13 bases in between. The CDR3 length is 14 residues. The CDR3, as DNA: TGTGCCTGGAGTGGCGCTGCGTTCAGCAATGAGCAGTTCTTC. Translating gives CAWSGAAFSNEQFF.

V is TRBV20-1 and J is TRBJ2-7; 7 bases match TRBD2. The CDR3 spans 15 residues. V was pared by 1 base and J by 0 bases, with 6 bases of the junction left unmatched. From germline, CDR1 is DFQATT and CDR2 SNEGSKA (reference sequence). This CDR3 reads CSARAQAGSSYEQYF. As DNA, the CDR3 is TGCAGTGCTAGAGCCCAAGCGGGAAGCTCCTACGAGCAGTACTTC.

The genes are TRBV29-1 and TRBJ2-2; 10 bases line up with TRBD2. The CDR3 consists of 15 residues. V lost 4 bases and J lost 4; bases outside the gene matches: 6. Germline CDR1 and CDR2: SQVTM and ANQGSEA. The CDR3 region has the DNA TGCAGCGTTGGGCTAGCGGGAGCGGGCACCGGGGAGCTGTTTTTT. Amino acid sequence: CSVGLAGAGTGELFF.